This TCR beta chain was captured by sequencing in a study of blood T cell repertoires in COVID-19. Profiled with immunoSEQ multiplex PCR; TCRdb holds only in-frame clones, not every one. The repertoire holds roughly 280,000 clones, with roughly 89% as singletons. The CDR3 loop spans 15 amino acids. Germline CDR1 WSHSY, CDR2 SAAADI. V trimming: 2 bases; J trimming: 5 bases; junction bases outside the gene matches: 8. Input material: PBMCs or T cells enriched from blood (not recorded which). The J gene is TRBJ2-5, the V gene TRBV10-2, with 7 bases lining up with TRBD2. The TCR comes from a woman aged 60-75 years who had recovered from COVID-19. CDR3 sequence: CASSETGTRGETQYF. The CDR3 DNA sequence: TGCGCCAGCAGTGAGACCGGGACGCGGGGGGAGACCCAGTACTTC.